One sample yielded the 23 T cell receptor beta chains listed below, sequenced in a study of blood T cell repertoires in COVID-19. The data were produced by immunoSEQ multiplex PCR, yet TCRdb's version contains in-frame clones alone and is incomplete. The data contain 180,000 or so clones, about nine tenths of them seen just once; the ten biggest clones take up less than 3.5%. Material for sequencing was peripheral blood. The source is a man between 70 and 80 years old with acute or convalescent COVID-19.

The chain carries TRBV10-3 and TRBJ2-1, with TRBD2 identical over 11 bases. This CDR3 has 15 residues. Germline V lookup: CDR1 ENHRY, CDR2 SYGVKD. Germline trimming cut 6 bases from V and 8 bases from J; bases unmatched to any gene: 9. The CDR3 nucleotides are TGTGCCATCAGGATGGGACTAGCGGTCACGGATGAGCAGTTCTTC. Its translation: CAIRMGLAVTDEQFF.

In this sample, this clone turned up a few times. This chain uses TRBV30 with TRBJ1-2; D gene ambiguous. The CDR3 runs 15 residues. The V and J ends lost 0 bases and 4 bases respectively, with 15 bases between them. The germline CDR1 and CDR2 sequences are GTSNPN and SVGIG (reference sequence). The CDR3 is CAWSVHLEALYGYTF. In DNA form, the CDR3 reads TGTGCCTGGAGTGTACATCTGGAGGCCCTCTATGGCTACACCTTC.

This clone was observed once. The gene calls are TRBV19 and TRBJ2-3, with 7 bases identical to TRBD1. This CDR3 has 16 residues. V trimming: 7 bases; J trimming: 3 bases; junction bases outside the gene matches: 13. Germline CDR1 and CDR2: LNHDA and SQIVND (reference sequence). This CDR3 is CASKGVTTGTTDTQYF. The DNA for the CDR3 is TGTGCCAGTAAGGGTGTTACGACAGGGACAACAGATACGCAGTATTTT.

The gene calls are TRBV12-5 and TRBJ1-5, with 7 bases aligning to TRBD1. This CDR3 has 15 residues. Per germline, CDR1 LGHNT and CDR2 FRNRAP. V was clipped by 1 base and J by 7 bases; unmatched bases: 7. The DNA for the CDR3 is TGTGCTAGTGGTTTGGACAGGGGCCTCGTGCAGCCCCAGCATTTT. Protein sequence: CASGLDRGLVQPQHF.

DNA of the CDR3: TGCGCCAGCAGCAAAGGACAGACCTCTGGGGCCAACGTCCTGACTTTC. This gives the protein CASSKGQTSGANVLTF. This chain connects TRBV5-1 to TRBJ2-6; maybe TRBD1 (6 bases). V lost 4 bases, J lost 0 bases, and 11 bases lay in between. Germline V gene sequence: CDR1 SGHRS, CDR2 YFSETQ. The CDR3 spans 16 residues.

The rearrangement uses TRBV5-1 and TRBJ2-2; D is perhaps TRBD2 (6 bases). The CDR3 length is 15 residues. Between the trimmed V and J ends, which lost 0 bases and 5 bases, there was a span of 11 bases. CDR1 and CDR2 (germline): SGHRS, YFSETQ. As DNA, the CDR3 is TGCGCCAGCAGCTTGGTCGGGGGTAGTACCGGGGAGCTGTTTTTT. This translates into CASSLVGGSTGELFF.

This chain uses TRBV3-1 (or the pseudogene TRBV3-2) with TRBJ1-1; D gene ambiguous. This CDR3 contains 14 residues. With 2 bases removed from V and 3 bases from J, the gap between germline ends came to 10 bases. Germline V gene lookup returns CDR1 LGHDT and CDR2 YNNKEL (reference sequence). CDR3 residues: CASSQPGRDTEAFF. CDR3 bases: TGTGCCAGCAGCCAACCGGGAAGGGACACTGAAGCTTTCTTT.

V gene TRBV10-2 combines with J gene TRBJ2-7; a weak D match, TRBD1 (5 bases). The V gene lost 3 bases and the J gene lost 1 base, with 7 bases spanning the gap. CDR3 length: 13 residues. Germline V gene lookup returns CDR1 WSHSY and CDR2 SAAADI. For the CDR3, the DNA is TGCGCCAGCAGTGAATCAGGGTCCTACGAGCAGTACTTC. Its translation is CASSESGSYEQYF.

V and J are TRBV9 and TRBJ2-3, with 7 bases matching TRBD2. V gave up 4 bases and J gave up 4 bases; unmatched junction bases: 12. The germline gives CDR1 SGDLS, CDR2 YYNGEE. The CDR3 is made up of 16 amino acids. Here the CDR3 DNA reads TGTGCCAGCAGCAGAGAGGGAGCGGGAACTCCAGATACGCAGTATTTT. It translates to CASSREGAGTPDTQYF. The whole variable domain, filled in from reference TRBV9 and TRBJ2-3, reads DSGVTQTPKHLITATGQRVTLRCSPRSGDLSVYWYQQSLDQGLQFLIQYYNGEERAKGNILERFSAQQFPDLHSELNLSSLELGDSALYFCASSREGAGTPDTQYFGPGTRLTVL.

The chain uses TRBV2 and TRBJ1-5; 8 positions match TRBD1. Germline CDR1 reads SNHLY; CDR2 reads FYNNEI. CDR3 length: 14 residues. J gave up 5 bases and V 5 bases, and 5 bases lay outside the gene matches. CDR3 in DNA: TGTGCCAGCAGTCGACAGGGGTTCCATCAGCCCCAGCATTTT. As protein: CASSRQGFHQPQHF.

This chain uses TRBV6-1 with TRBJ2-7; maybe TRBD2 (6 bases). With 2 bases removed from V and 2 bases from J, the gap between germline ends came to 10 bases. Per germline, CDR1 MNHNS and CDR2 SASEGT. This CDR3 comprises 14 residues. CDR3: CASSEQGGTYEQYF. The CDR3 DNA reads as TGTGCCAGCAGTGAACAAGGAGGGACCTACGAGCAGTACTTC.

This rearrangement joins TRBV7-3 to TRBJ2-3; D uncertain. Germline V gene data show CDR1 as SGHTA and CDR2 as FQGTGA. V was shortened by 5 bases and J by 2 bases, with 8 bases between the two germline ends. The CDR3 consists of 13 residues. CDR3 region: CASSPEYTDTQYF. For the CDR3, the DNA is TGTGCCAGCAGCCCCGAGTACACAGATACGCAGTATTTT.

The chain employs TRBV7-3 and TRBJ2-1; 7 positions match TRBD1. Germline V CDR1 and CDR2: SGHTA, FQGTGA. The CDR3 spans 13 residues. V shed 3 bases and J 5 bases; nucleotides not matched to a gene: 1. CDR3 nucleotides: TGTGCCAGCAGCTTTCAGGGGGACAATGAGCAGTTCTTC. Translation gives CASSFQGDNEQFF.

This clone was counted only a few times. This chain connects TRBV4-2 to TRBJ2-1; 9 bases fit TRBD1. The germline gives CDR1 LGHNA, CDR2 YNFKEQ. J gave up 7 bases and V 4 bases, and 5 bases lay outside the gene matches. The length of the CDR3 is 14 residues. In DNA form, the CDR3 reads TGTGCCAGCAGCCCACCGGACAGGGGTAATGAGCAGTTCTTC. Amino acids: CASSPPDRGNEQFF.

V usage is TRBV20-1 and J usage is TRBJ2-7, with TRBD2 matching 10 bases. Germline CDR1 reads DFQATT; CDR2 reads SNEGSKA (reference sequence). V shed 3 bases and J 2 bases; nucleotides not matched to a gene: 10. The CDR3 sequence is 16 residues long. This CDR3 is CSASGLAGDNTYEQYF. CDR3 sequence (DNA): TGCAGTGCTAGTGGGCTAGCGGGGGACAATACCTACGAGCAGTACTTC.

This sequence joins TRBV3-1 (or the pseudogene TRBV3-2) and TRBJ2-1, with a tentative D call TRBD1 (6 bases). Germline CDR1 reads LGHDT; CDR2 reads YNNKEL (reference sequence). The CDR3 consists of 13 residues. Trimming shortened V by 0 bases and J by 11 bases, and 11 bases separated the two germline ends. Here the CDR3 reads CASSQDLTGKQFF. In DNA, the CDR3 is TGTGCCAGCAGCCAAGATCTAACAGGGAAGCAGTTCTTC.

The chain links TRBV6-5 to TRBJ1-2, with D possibly TRBD1 on 6 matching bases. Trimming removed 0 bases from V and 8 bases from J, with 13 bases in between. There are 14 residues in the CDR3. Germline values: CDR1 MNHEY, CDR2 SVGAGI. The CDR3 DNA follows: TGTGCCAGCAGTTACTCGGACAGCCGCAGGGGCTACACCTTC. Its translation: CASSYSDSRRGYTF.

V gene TRBV5-1 combines with J gene TRBJ2-3; no clear D gene. V was pared by 6 bases and J by 0 bases, with 14 bases between. Germline CDR1 and CDR2: SGHRS and YFSETQ. This CDR3 has 15 residues. The CDR3 DNA reads TGCGCCAGCATCGTGGGCAGAACTAGCACAGATACGCAGTATTTT. Its protein product is CASIVGRTSTDTQYF. The full variable domain, rest sourced from reference TRBV5-1 and TRBJ2-3, is KAGVTQTPRYLIKTRGQQVTLSCSPISGHRSVSWYQQTPGQGLQFLFEYFSETQRNKGNFPGRFSGRQFSNSRSEMNVSTLELGDSALYLCASIVGRTSTDTQYFGPGTRLTVL.

The rearrangement joins TRBV12-2 to TRBJ1-1. TRBV12-2 is reported as a pseudogene. The CDR3 spans 9 residues. The CDR3 spells CASRPLAFF. The DNA of the CDR3 is TGTGCAAGTCGCCCCTTGGCTTTCTTT.

The V and J genes are TRBV18 and TRBJ2-1, with 8 bases identical to TRBD1. There are 15 residues in the CDR3. Germline V CDR1 and CDR2: KGHSH, LQKENI. The V segment lost 3 bases and the J segment 9 bases; nucleotides outside the gene matches: 10. The CDR3 is CASSPGTGRAGEQFF. The CDR3 bases are TGTGCCAGCTCACCTGGGACAGGAAGGGCGGGTGAGCAGTTCTTC.

This clone has a handful of counts. The CDR3 bases are TGTGCCAGCAGTTCCCGACCGGGCCAAGAGACCCAGTACTTC. Translation gives CASSSRPGQETQYF. The chain couples TRBV2 to TRBJ2-5; D gene uncertain. The CDR3 loop spans 14 amino acids. V was shortened by 5 bases and J by 1 base, with 11 bases between the two germline ends. Germline CDR1 reads SNHLY; CDR2 reads FYNNEI.

The chain couples TRBV4-1 to TRBJ2-1, with D possibly being TRBD1 (5 bases). Germline V CDR1 and CDR2: MGHRA, YSYEKL. The CDR3 has 16 residues. V lost 1 base, J lost 1 base, and 11 bases lay in between. CDR3 amino acids: CASSQGRGRSYNEQFF. The DNA for the CDR3 is TGCGCCAGCAGCCAAGGAAGGGGTCGGTCCTACAATGAGCAGTTCTTC.

The rearrangement joins TRBV9 to TRBJ1-6; possible D gene TRBD1, 6 bases. Trimming removed 0 bases from V and 5 bases from J, with 15 bases in between. CDR1 and CDR2 (germline): SGDLS, YYNGEE. This CDR3 contains 17 residues. The CDR3 DNA sequence: TGTGCCAGCAGCGTAGCTATTGGGGGCGTGGATAATTCACCCCTCCACTTT. Amino acid sequence: CASSVAIGGVDNSPLHF. Full variable domain (missing parts from reference TRBV9 and TRBJ1-6): DSGVTQTPKHLITATGQRVTLRCSPRSGDLSVYWYQQSLDQGLQFLIQYYNGEERAKGNILERFSAQQFPDLHSELNLSSLELGDSALYFCASSVAIGGVDNSPLHFGNGTRLTVT.